This T cell receptor (beta chain) was identified in a study of cytomegalovirus exposure and HLA in healthy donors. Notes on the study in general: With later analysis, a missense DCLRE1C variant became linked to TCR beta V- and J-gene trimming. There were several of the most significant clusters that appeared linked to common viral pathogens in a later analysis.

Primers for the PCR totalled 60 Vbeta and 13 Jbeta. Profiling relied on immunoSEQ multiplex PCR, and the TCRdb table lists in-frame clones only, not all of them. The sample lists 150,000 or so clones; approximately 86% were seen once. The study sampled nominally healthy donors, though unrecorded immune exposures were likely. V was clipped by 2 bases and J by 0 bases, with 19 bases between them. The germline CDR1 and CDR2 sequences are SGHRS and YFSETQ. The CDR3 has 18 amino acids. A word on this clone: Its antigen remains unknown.

The specimen sequenced was PBMCs. The source of this sequence is a woman between 18 and 29 years old in good health and CMV-seronegative. The chain employs TRBV5-1 and TRBJ2-3; D might be TRBD1 (6 bases). CDR3 loop: CASSLQGTGPSSTDTQYF. CDR3 coding DNA: TGCGCCAGCAGCTTACAGGGAACAGGGCCCTCTAGCACAGATACGCAGTATTTT.